This T cell receptor (beta chain) was recovered during a study of T-cell reconstitution after alpha-beta-depleted transplantation in children. The TCRbeta library was prepared with unique molecular identifiers. One entry per CDR3 protein, called by TCRdb with MiXCR from the PCR reads. The sample has 440,000 or so distinct CDR3 sequences, over 40% seen once; the top ten hold 27%. Many counts were recorded for this clonotype. The CDR3 is 13 amino acids. V was shortened by 1 base and J by 7 bases, with 12 bases between the two germline ends. Germline CDR1 reads SGHRS; CDR2 reads YFSETQ. The chain employs TRBV5-1 and TRBJ2-7; TRBD1 is a possible D gene (6 bases). The sequenced sample was PBMCs, obtained before TCRalphabeta/CD19-depleted stem cell transplant. This clonotype was sampled from a girl aged 2 to 10 with aplastic anemia, due to receive a stem cell transplant. The CDR3 DNA follows: TGCGCCAGCAGCTTGACAGGGTTTAGGGAGCAGTACTTC. This encodes CASSLTGFREQYF.